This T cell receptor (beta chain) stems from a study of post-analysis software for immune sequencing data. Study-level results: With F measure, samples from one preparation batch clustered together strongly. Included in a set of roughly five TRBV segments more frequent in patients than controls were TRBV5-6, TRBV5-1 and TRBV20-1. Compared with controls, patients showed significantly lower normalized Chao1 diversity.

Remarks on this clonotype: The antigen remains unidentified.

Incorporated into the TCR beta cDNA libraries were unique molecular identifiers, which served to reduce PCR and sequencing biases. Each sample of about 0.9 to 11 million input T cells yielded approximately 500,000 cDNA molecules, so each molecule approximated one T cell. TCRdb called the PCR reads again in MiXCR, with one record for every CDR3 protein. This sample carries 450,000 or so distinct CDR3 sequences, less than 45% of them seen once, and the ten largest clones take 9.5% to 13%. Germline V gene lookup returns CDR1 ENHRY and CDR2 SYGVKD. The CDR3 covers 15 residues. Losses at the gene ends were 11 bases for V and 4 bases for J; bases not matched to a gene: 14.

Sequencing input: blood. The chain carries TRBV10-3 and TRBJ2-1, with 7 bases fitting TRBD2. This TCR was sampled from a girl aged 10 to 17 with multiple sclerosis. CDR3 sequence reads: CAAQGPTSSYNEQFF. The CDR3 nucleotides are TGTGCCGCCCAGGGCCCGACTAGCAGTTACAATGAGCAGTTCTTC.